Given below is one T cell receptor beta chain in context. Its antigen is as yet unknown. This entry comes from a study of T cell repertoires in cytomegalovirus infection. Study-level background: CMV epitopes, recently identified HLA-C-restricted and well-studied HLA-B-restricted, were used. Both a matching HLA type and CMV infection were indicated by public TCR beta signatures. Study findings and constraints: Ex vivo, HLA-C-restricted CMV-specific TCR beta clonotypes prevailed over the rest of the response.

Germline V CDR1 and CDR2: SGHDN, FVKESK. Trimming cost V 5 bases and J 13 bases, with 20 bases left between them. CDR3 length equals 14 residues. TCRdb recomputed calls from the reads with MiXCR, one row per CDR3 protein. The data contain 200,000 to 250,000 distinct CDR3 sequences, approximately 38% of them singletons. The receptor was derived from a human donor in good health (CMV status not recorded). Some clones in this sample may be carry-over from other donors' samples. The chain couples TRBV14 to TRBJ1-4, with a possible D match to TRBD1 (5 bases). Material: CD8+ T cells from cultured PBMCs, obtained from culture after CMV antigen stimulation. The CDR3 loop is CASSLARDPTLLFF. The CDR3 DNA reads as TGTGCCAGCAGCTTGGCGAGGGACCCAACCCTACTGTTTTTT.